The 18 T cell receptor beta chains in this list originate from one sample, sequenced in a study of cytomegalovirus exposure and HLA in healthy donors listed by TCRdb under 2017. Preparation of the library involved the immunoSEQ multiplex PCR assay. For the multiplex PCR, a mixture combining 60 forward primers for TCR Vbeta segments and 13 reverse primers for TCR Jbeta segments was used. Imported from immuneACCESS, the table was reduced by TCRdb to in-frame sequences with V and J called. These copies leave out some clones; in studies compared against another copy, an unresolved V gene accounts for under half, and the cause of the remainder is not known. The sample yields about 200,000 clones; around 82% were counted once. Roughly 3% of the sample comes from the top ten. The source material was PBMCs. These TCRs come from a woman in her thirties in good health and CMV-seronegative.

The chain is built from TRBV28 and TRBJ2-7; D gene uncertain. V dropped 3 bases and J dropped 2 bases, with 11 bases sitting between them. CDR1 is MDHEN, CDR2 SYDVKM, per germline. The CDR3 is 14 amino acids. The DNA of the CDR3 is TGTGCCAGCAGTTTTTTGAGCCATCCCTACGAGCAGTACTTC. Translation: CASSFLSHPYEQYF.

This rearrangement joins TRBV7-9 to TRBJ1-5, with TRBD1 as a possible D gene (6 bases). V was pared by 1 base and J by 1 base, with 11 bases between. In germline, CDR1 is SEHNR, CDR2 FQNEAQ (reference sequence). This CDR3 has 16 residues. The CDR3 region is CASSLGRGGSNQPQHF. In nucleotides, the CDR3 is TGTGCCAGCAGCTTAGGCAGGGGAGGGAGCAATCAGCCCCAGCATTTT. The full variable domain, its missing parts supplied by reference TRBV7-9 and TRBJ1-5, is DTGVSQNPRHKITKRGQNVTFRCDPISEHNRLYWYRQTLGQGPEFLTYFQNEAQLEKSRLLSDRFSAERPKGSFSTLEIQRTEQGDSAMYLCASSLGRGGSNQPQHFGDGTRLSIL.

The chain couples TRBV7-9 to TRBJ2-7; TRBD1 is a possible D gene (5 bases). The CDR3 has 15 residues. V was shortened by 1 base and J by 2 bases, with 12 bases between the two germline ends. Looked up from germline, CDR1 is SEHNR and CDR2 is FQNEAQ (reference sequence). CDR3 protein: CASSLGDWGPYEQYF. The CDR3 DNA reads as TGTGCCAGCAGCTTAGGAGACTGGGGCCCCTACGAGCAGTACTTC.

This chain uses TRBV28 with TRBJ1-2, with D uncertain. CDR1 and CDR2 (germline): MDHEN, SYDVKM. This CDR3 contains 11 residues. Deletions cut 5 bases from V and 5 bases from J, with 6 bases between. This CDR3 is CASSPSYGYTF. The CDR3 nucleotides read TGTGCCAGCAGTCCATCATATGGCTACACCTTC.

For the CDR3, the DNA is TGTGCCAGCGCAGGACTAGCGGTGGGTGGGCGGACCGGGGAGCTGTTTTTT. Protein product: CASAGLAVGGRTGELFF. V gene TRBV4-2 combines with J gene TRBJ2-2; TRBD2 aligns across 10 bases. The ends lost 8 bases at V and 5 bases at J; junction bases unmatched: 14. This CDR3 comprises 17 residues. Germline CDR1 and CDR2: LGHNA and YNFKEQ.

Here the CDR3 DNA reads TGTGCCAGTAGTGTTGCCAGGGCCAACTATGGCTACACCTTC. It is translated as CASSVARANYGYTF. The chain uses TRBV19 and TRBJ1-2, with D possibly matching TRBD1 (5 bases). Trimming removed 5 bases from V and 2 bases from J, with 12 bases in between. The CDR3 consists of 14 residues. Per the germline V gene, CDR1 is LNHDA and CDR2 is SQIVND (reference sequence).

The V and J genes are TRBV7-9 and TRBJ2-5, with 7 bases identical to TRBD2. Near its end, the DNA agrees better with TRBJ2-7, so the J call may be wrong. CDR1 is SEHNR and CDR2 is FQNEAQ in the germline V gene (reference sequence). The CDR3 is 13 residues long. CDR3 loop: CASSRLAVHEQYF. CDR3 in DNA: TGTGCCAGCAGCAGACTAGCTGTCCACGAGCAGTACTTC.

This clone was detected only once. The chain has TRBV27 and TRBJ2-7; 8 nucleotides line up with TRBD1. Germline values: CDR1 MNHEY, CDR2 SMNVEV (reference sequence). The CDR3 consists of 13 residues. Trimming took 0 bases from V and 9 from J; bases not matched to a gene: 4. This chain's CDR3 is CASSLSRGRAQYF. CDR3 coding DNA: TGTGCCAGCAGTTTATCCAGGGGGCGTGCGCAGTACTTC.

This sequence joins TRBV5-6 and TRBJ2-5; maybe TRBD2 (5 bases). The V gene lost 0 bases and the J gene lost 6 bases, with 9 bases spanning the gap. CDR3 length: 13 residues. Germline assignment: CDR1 SGHDT and CDR2 YYEEEE. CDR3 sequence reads: CASSLGEYQTQYF. The CDR3 DNA follows: TGTGCCAGCAGCTTGGGGGAGTACCAGACCCAGTACTTC.

V is TRBV6-5 and J is TRBJ1-5; 9 positions match TRBD1. This CDR3 spans 15 amino acids. Looked up from germline, CDR1 is MNHEY and CDR2 is SVGAGI. With V trimmed by 4 bases and J by 4 bases, 5 bases remained unmatched. For the CDR3, the DNA is TGTGCCAGCAGTTCGGGGGACAGGGATAATCAGCCCCAGCATTTT. Its translation is CASSSGDRDNQPQHF.

The rearrangement uses TRBV5-6 and TRBJ2-1; 11 nucleotides line up with TRBD2. The J segment lost 15 bases and the V segment lost 5 bases, leaving 10 bases of the junction unmatched. The CDR3 is 13 residues long. CDR1 is SGHDT and CDR2 is YYEEEE in the germline V gene. CDR3 sequence reads: CASSSTLAGGPFF. As DNA, the CDR3 is TGTGCCAGCAGTTCAACCTTAGCGGGAGGGCCGTTCTTC.

The V and J genes are TRBV4-1 and TRBJ1-1; no definite D call. V lost 8 bases to trimming and J lost 5 bases, with 15 bases between them. This CDR3 is 13 amino acids long. In germline, CDR1 is MGHRA, CDR2 YSYEKL. The CDR3 loop reads CASSRSEWTEAFF. CDR3 DNA: TGCGCCAGCTCCCGAAGTGAGTGGACTGAAGCTTTCTTT.

This clone was observed a handful of times. This chain connects TRBV5-1 to TRBJ2-1, with a tentative D call TRBD1 (5 bases). The ends were cut back, 0 bases at V and 7 bases at J, with 11 bases in the middle. Germline-derived CDR1 and CDR2 are SGHRS and YFSETQ. The CDR3 runs to 14 residues. In nucleotides, the CDR3 is TGCGCCAGCAGCTTGGAGGCAGGGCTAAATGAGCAGTTCTTC. Its protein product is CASSLEAGLNEQFF.

The gene calls are TRBV5-5 and TRBJ1-4; D gene uncertain. The CDR3 consists of 17 residues. Germline CDR1 SGHKS, CDR2 YYEKEE (reference sequence). Trimming cost V 1 base and J 5 bases, with 18 bases left between them. The CDR3 DNA reads TGTGCCAGCAGCTTGTTAGAGTTCGATTCCGGGAATGAAAAACTGTTTTTT. It translates to CASSLLEFDSGNEKLFF.

This chain uses TRBV30 with TRBJ2-7; 12 positions agree with TRBD2. Per germline, CDR1 GTSNPN and CDR2 SVGIG (reference sequence). The CDR3 is made up of 16 amino acids. J was trimmed by 4 bases and V by 3 bases; bases with no gene match: 10. Written as DNA, the CDR3 is TGTGCCTGGAGGGGCCGGGGGCTAGCGGGAGGGTACGAGCAGTACTTC. Protein product: CAWRGRGLAGGYEQYF.

The chain employs TRBV14 and TRBJ2-3, with 8 nucleotides matching TRBD1. Germline CDR1 reads SGHDN; CDR2 reads FVKESK. This CDR3 is 17 amino acids long. V was clipped by 4 bases and J by 2 bases; unmatched bases: 11. For the CDR3, the DNA is TGTGCCAGCAGCCTGGGACAGGTTTACACAAACACAGATACGCAGTATTTT. Amino acids: CASSLGQVYTNTDTQYF.

The chain joins TRBV6-5 to TRBJ2-7; 10 bases line up with TRBD2. V shed 7 bases, J shed 4 bases, and the junction held 10 bases outside the gene matches. This CDR3 region has 15 residues. Germline values: CDR1 MNHEY, CDR2 SVGAGI. CDR3 amino acids: CASTHWTSGKYEQYF. The CDR3 nucleotides read TGTGCCAGCACCCACTGGACTAGCGGAAAATACGAGCAGTACTTC.

V and J are TRBV5-5 and TRBJ1-1; no reliable D call. In germline, CDR1 is SGHKS, CDR2 YYEKEE (reference sequence). V shed 5 bases and J shed 1 base, with 15 bases lying between them. CDR3 length: 15 residues. The DNA of the CDR3 is TGTGCCAGCAGTTCCAAACGGGAGCCGAACACTGAAGCTTTCTTT. This translates into CASSSKREPNTEAFF.